These T cell receptor beta chains were read from a single sample in a study of CD4 T cells in relation to SARS-CoV-2 and coronaviruses. Assay: immunoSEQ multiplex PCR; the TCRdb copy retains only in-frame clones and omits some. The sample includes around 70,000 clones, 87% seen only once; the top ten take 1.5% to 2%. The sample was memory CD4+ T cells from PBMCs. These receptors were taken from a human donor in good health. The CDR3 runs from the conserved cysteine through the conserved F or W. Each record gives: V gene, J gene, D gene, clone size, CDR3 DNA, CDR3 protein. A D gene is named only where the DNA matches it firmly. Size is stated for part of the rows, as once, few or many counts, or as a class when the clone is expanded.

>TRBV7-8|TRBJ2-7|TRBD2|NA
TGTGCCAGCAGGCCAAGCGGGAGTAACTACGAGCAGTACTTC
CASRPSGSNYEQYF
>TRBV2|TRBJ2-5|TRBD2|NA
TGTGCCAGCACCCGGCGGGGGAATCGAGAGACCCAGTACTTC
CASTRRGNRETQYF
>TRBV3-1/TRBV3-2|TRBJ1-3|NA|NA
TGTGCCAGCAGCCAACGTCCCGGGACACGGGAGGAGTCTGGAAACACCATATATTTT
CASSQRPGTREESGNTIYF
>TRBV5-1|TRBJ2-1|NA|NA
TGCGCCAGCAGCTTAGACTCTTACAATGAGCAGTTCTTC
CASSLDSYNEQFF
>TRBV5-4|TRBJ1-2|NA|NA
TGTGCCAGCAGCGTGGGACTGCTGGAGGCCGGCTACACCTTC
CASSVGLLEAGYTF
>TRBV7-9|TRBJ2-3|TRBD2|NA
TGTGCCAGCAGCTTAGGGGCTAGCGGGGGCCTTAGCACAGATACGCAGTATTTT
CASSLGASGGLSTDTQYF
>TRBV30|TRBJ1-4|NA|NA
TGTGCCTGGAGTACTCCTGGACGTTCGGAAAAACTGTTTTTT
CAWSTPGRSEKLFF
>TRBV5-1|TRBJ2-2|NA|NA
TGCGCCAGTAAACAGGGGAACACCGGGGAGCTGTTTTTT
CASKQGNTGELFF
>TRBV28|TRBJ1-1|TRBD1|NA
TGTGCCAGCAGCCTGCACGGGACAGGGCCTGAAGCTTTCTTT
CASSLHGTGPEAFF
>TRBV10-3|TRBJ2-1|TRBD2|NA
TGTGCCATCAGCCTAGGAGGACTAGCGGGAGTCTTAGAGCAGTTCTTC
CAISLGGLAGVLEQFF
>TRBV12-3/TRBV12-4|TRBJ2-3|NA|NA
TGTGCCAGCAGTGAGACAGATACGCAGTATTTT
CASSETDTQYF
>TRBV5-8|TRBJ1-2|NA|once
TGTGCCAGCAGCCCAGACAGGAACTATGGCTACACCTTC
CASSPDRNYGYTF
>TRBV6-4|TRBJ2-2|NA|NA
TGTGCCAGCAGTGCGAGCCCTGGCACCGGGGAGCTGTTTTTT
CASSASPGTGELFF
>TRBV20-1|TRBJ2-1|NA|NA
TGCAGTGCTAGTCCGGGAGGGGGCAGGGAGCAGTTCTTC
CSASPGGGREQFF
>TRBV5-8|TRBJ2-1|NA|NA
TGTGCCAGCAGCCCAGACAGGAGCTCCTACAATGAGCAGTTCTTC
CASSPDRSSYNEQFF
>TRBV9|TRBJ2-3|TRBD1|NA
TGTGCCAGCAGCCCGAGGACAGGTCGCACAGATACGCAGTATTTT
CASSPRTGRTDTQYF
>TRBV5-1|TRBJ2-3|NA|once
TGCGCCAGCACGGAAGGCGCCAGCACAGATACGCAGTATTTT
CASTEGASTDTQYF
>TRBV2|TRBJ1-1|NA|NA
TGTGCCAGCATACTCGGGGTGAACACTGAAGCTTTCTTT
CASILGVNTEAFF
>TRBV2|TRBJ1-3|NA|NA
TGTGCCAGCAGTGCAGGGACACAATACTCTGGAAACACCATATATTTT
CASSAGTQYSGNTIYF
>TRBV7-9|TRBJ1-1|NA|NA
TGTGCCAGCAGCTTAGACAGGGCGAAGACTGAAGCTTTCTTT
CASSLDRAKTEAFF
>TRBV6-1|TRBJ2-7|NA|NA
TGTGCCAGCAGTTCGGCAGGGAGTTACGAGCAGTACTTC
CASSSAGSYEQYF
>TRBV11-3|TRBJ2-1|TRBD2|NA
TGTGCCAGCAGCCGGGGGGTGGGAGGTTACAATGAGCAGTTCTTC
CASSRGVGGYNEQFF
>TRBV5-1|TRBJ2-5|NA|NA
TGCGCCAGCAGCTCGGAGAGGGTGAACCAAGAGACCCAGTACTTC
CASSSERVNQETQYF
>TRBV7-2|TRBJ2-7|NA|few
TGTGCCAGCAGCTTAACATTTGGCCACGGGCGGTACTTC
CASSLTFGHGRYF
>TRBV11-3|TRBJ2-2|TRBD1|NA
TGTGCCAGCAGCTTAGGACAGGGTTCCGGGGAGCTGTTTTTT
CASSLGQGSGELFF
>TRBV27|TRBJ2-7|NA|NA
TGTGCCAGCAGTTTACCCCCCGGGGGCTACGAGCAGTACTTC
CASSLPPGGYEQYF
>TRBV4-3|TRBJ1-4|NA|NA
TGCGCCAGTTCACAAGGGTCGGCCGCCAGGCCCACTAATGAAAAACTGTTTTTT
CASSQGSAARPTNEKLFF
>TRBV6-1|TRBJ2-1|NA|NA
TGTGCCAGCAGTGTCCCGTGGGGGGCCAGACTCGACCCTGGGAATGAGCAGTTCTTC
CASSVPWGARLDPGNEQFF
>TRBV9|TRBJ2-2|NA|few
TGTGCCAGCAGCCCGAGGCCCACCGGGGAGCTGTTTTTT
CASSPRPTGELFF
>TRBV5-1|TRBJ1-4|NA|NA
TGCGCCAGCAGCTTGGAGGCGGGGGGCGGTGAGGAAAAACTGTTTTTT
CASSLEAGGGEEKLFF
>TRBV10-3|TRBJ1-2|TRBD1|NA
TGTGCCATCAGTGTAAGCACAGGGGGTTATGGCTACACCTTC
CAISVSTGGYGYTF
>TRBV6-5|TRBJ1-2|NA|NA
TGTGCCAGCCTCCTCAGGGAGAGTATGAGTGGCTACACCTTC
CASLLRESMSGYTF
>TRBV11-3|TRBJ2-5|TRBD2|NA
TGTGCCAGCAGCTTAGGGGGGACTAGCGGCCCCCCAGAGACCCAGTACTTC
CASSLGGTSGPPETQYF
>TRBV19|TRBJ2-1|TRBD1|NA
TGTGCCAGTACACATACCCAACAGGGGTTCTACAATGAGCAGTTCTTC
CASTHTQQGFYNEQFF
>TRBV30|TRBJ2-5|TRBD2|NA
TGTGCCTGGAGTAGCGGGGCGAACATACAGACCCAGTACTTC
CAWSSGANIQTQYF
>TRBV23-1|TRBJ2-3|TRBD2|NA
TGCGCCAGCAGTCGGGAGGCTAGCGGGAGCTTCAGCACAGATACGCAGTATTTT
CASSREASGSFSTDTQYF
>TRBV25-1|TRBJ2-7|TRBD1|NA
TGTGCCAGCAGTGAGGGGCCCTGGACAGGGGAGTACTTC
CASSEGPWTGEYF
>TRBV19|TRBJ2-5|NA|NA
TGTGCCAGTAGTAGTTCGAGCGAAGAGACCCAGTACTTC
CASSSSSEETQYF
>TRBV10-3|TRBJ1-4|NA|NA
TGTGCCATCAGTGACTCAGGCAGTAGTAATGAAAAACTGTTTTTT
CAISDSGSSNEKLFF
>TRBV28|TRBJ2-2|NA|few
TGTGCCAGCACCCCCGGAGCGAACACCGGGGAGCTGTTTTTT
CASTPGANTGELFF
>TRBV5-1|TRBJ2-2|TRBD2|NA
TGCGCCAGCAGCACCAGCGGGAGTGTTAACACCGGGGAGCTGTTTTTT
CASSTSGSVNTGELFF
>TRBV19|TRBJ1-3|NA|NA
TGTGCCAGCCTACCTCGCCGAACGGCCGGAAACACCATATATTTT
CASLPRRTAGNTIYF
>TRBV7-8|TRBJ2-5|NA|NA
TGTGCCAGCAGCTTGGCAGGGATGGAGACCCAGTACTTC
CASSLAGMETQYF
>TRBV5-4|TRBJ2-1|NA|once
TGTGCCAGCAGCATTGTGCAGGGGTTCACCTACAATGAGCAGTTCTTC
CASSIVQGFTYNEQFF
>TRBV21-1|TRBJ2-1|NA|NA
TGTGCCAGCAGACCGACACGAGGCCTAGCGGGGGGGGACTACAATGAGCAGTTCTTC
CASRPTRGLAGGDYNEQFF
>TRBV7-3|TRBJ2-5|TRBD1|once
TGTGCCAGCAGCTTGAGGGGGCAGAAGACCCAGTACTTC
CASSLRGQKTQYF
>TRBV7-8|TRBJ1-5|NA|NA
TGTGCCAGCAGCTTAGAAGCTTCTCAGCCCCAGCATTTT
CASSLEASQPQHF
>TRBV24-1|TRBJ2-7|NA|NA
TGTGCCACCAGTGATTTGGGCGGCGAGCAGTACTTC
CATSDLGGEQYF
>TRBV2|TRBJ2-7|TRBD1|NA
TGTGCCAGCAGCGGTTCCGGGACAGGGACCCACGAGCAGTACTTC
CASSGSGTGTHEQYF
>TRBV18|TRBJ2-3|NA|NA
TGTGCCAGCTCTCCCCAGTCGTACTCCGTGGATACGCAGTATTTT
CASSPQSYSVDTQYF